These T cell receptor beta chains were read from a single sample in a study of beta chain features in type 1 diabetes. The data were produced by immunoSEQ multiplex PCR, yet TCRdb's version contains in-frame clones alone and is incomplete. The table includes 300,000 or so clones, approximately 13% detected once. Sequences were obtained from naive CD4+ T cells from blood. The receptors come from a woman younger than 35 with type 1 diabetes. Each CDR3 is given with its conserved first and last residue. D genes are given only for firm matches. Clone sizes are given selectively: once, few, many, or a class where the clone is expanded.

v_call	d_call	clone_size	j_call	cdr3_aa	cdr3_nt
TRBV28	NA	NA	TRBJ2-7	CASSMGGSSYEQYF	TGTGCCAGCAGCATGGGGGGTAGCTCCTACGAGCAGTACTTC
TRBV15	TRBD1	few	TRBJ2-3	CATSREDRLTDTQYF	TGTGCCACCAGCAGAGAGGACAGGCTCACAGATACGCAGTATTTT
TRBV4-1	TRBD2	few	TRBJ2-5	CASSQDRVAGFETQYF	TGCGCCAGCAGCCAAGATCGAGTAGCGGGATTCGAGACCCAGTACTTC
TRBV5-4	TRBD2	few	TRBJ2-3	CASSTGGATDTQYF	TGTGCCAGCAGCACGGGAGGGGCAACAGATACGCAGTATTTT
TRBV5-1	TRBD2	few	TRBJ2-7	CASSVSGISYEQYF	TGCGCCAGCAGCGTTAGCGGGATCTCCTACGAGCAGTACTTC
TRBV10-3	NA	NA	TRBJ1-1	CAISEGPADTEAFF	TGTGCCATCAGTGAGGGTCCGGCGGACACTGAAGCTTTCTTT
TRBV6-6	TRBD2	NA	TRBJ2-3	CASSGDSGSSGDTQYF	TGTGCCAGCAGTGGGGATAGCGGGAGCTCAGGCGATACGCAGTATTTT
TRBV30	NA	NA	TRBJ2-6	CAWRGPGANVLTF	TGTGCCTGGAGGGGGCCTGGGGCCAACGTCCTGACTTTC
TRBV5-4	TRBD1	few	TRBJ2-3	CASSLDRGRDTQYF	TGTGCCAGCAGCTTGGACAGGGGGCGGGATACGCAGTATTTT
TRBV28	TRBD1	NA	TRBJ2-1	CASSPHPGQGAREQFF	TGTGCCAGCAGCCCTCACCCGGGACAGGGGGCCCGAGAGCAGTTCTTC
TRBV12-5	NA	NA	TRBJ2-3	CASGLGERQPSTDTQYF	TGTGCTAGTGGTTTGGGGGAGCGGCAGCCTAGCACAGATACGCAGTATTTT
TRBV4-3	NA	NA	TRBJ2-3	CASSQEPRDTQYF	TGCGCCAGCAGCCAAGAGCCGAGAGATACGCAGTATTTT
TRBV5-1	TRBD1	few	TRBJ2-2	CASRTAGTANTGELFF	TGCGCCAGCAGAACGGCCGGGACAGCGAACACCGGGGAGCTGTTTTTT
TRBV18	NA	few	TRBJ1-5	CASSPIEGQPQHF	TGTGCCAGCTCACCTATTGAGGGACAGCCCCAGCATTTT
TRBV7-2	NA	few	TRBJ2-1	CASSNNRYNEQFF	TGTGCCAGCAGCAATAACAGATACAATGAGCAGTTCTTC
TRBV7-2	TRBD2	NA	TRBJ2-1	CASSFSGRGDNEQFF	TGTGCCAGCAGCTTTAGCGGGCGGGGGGACAATGAGCAGTTCTTC
TRBV5-1	NA	few	TRBJ2-1	CASSLDGGAVYNEQFF	TGCGCCAGCAGCTTGGACGGGGGAGCGGTCTACAATGAGCAGTTCTTC
TRBV7-2	NA	NA	TRBJ1-1	CASSSTNMNTEAFF	TGTGCCAGCAGCTCCACCAACATGAACACTGAAGCTTTCTTT